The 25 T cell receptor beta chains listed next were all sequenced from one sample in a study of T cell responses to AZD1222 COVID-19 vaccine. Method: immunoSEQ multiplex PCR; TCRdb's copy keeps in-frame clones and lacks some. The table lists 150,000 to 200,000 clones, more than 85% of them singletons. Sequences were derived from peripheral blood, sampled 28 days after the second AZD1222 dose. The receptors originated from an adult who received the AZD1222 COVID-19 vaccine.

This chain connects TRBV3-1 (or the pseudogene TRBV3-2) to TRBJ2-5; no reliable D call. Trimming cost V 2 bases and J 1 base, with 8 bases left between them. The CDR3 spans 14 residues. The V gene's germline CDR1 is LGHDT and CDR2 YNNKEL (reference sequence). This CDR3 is CASSQKRSQETQYF. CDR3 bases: TGTGCCAGCAGCCAAAAGAGGTCCCAAGAGACCCAGTACTTC.

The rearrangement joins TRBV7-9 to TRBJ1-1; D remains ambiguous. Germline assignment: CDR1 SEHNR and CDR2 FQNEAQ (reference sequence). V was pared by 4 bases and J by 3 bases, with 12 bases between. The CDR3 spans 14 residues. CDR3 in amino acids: CASSSDGRYTEAFF. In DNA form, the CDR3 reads TGTGCCAGCAGCTCGGACGGGCGATACACTGAAGCTTTCTTT.

The CDR3 sequence: CASSWEGNYGYTF. CDR3 coding DNA: TGTGCCAGCAGTTGGGAGGGTAACTATGGCTACACCTTC. This rearrangement joins TRBV6-5 to TRBJ1-2; no firm D call. In germline, CDR1 is MNHEY, CDR2 SVGAGI. CDR3 size: 13 residues. V lost 4 bases to trimming and J lost 1 base, with 7 bases between them.

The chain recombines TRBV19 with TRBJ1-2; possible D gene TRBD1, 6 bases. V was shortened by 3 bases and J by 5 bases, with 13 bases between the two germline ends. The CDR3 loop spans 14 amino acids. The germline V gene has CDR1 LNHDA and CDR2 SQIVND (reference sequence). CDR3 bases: TGTGCCAGTAGTATCGACAGGTACGCTTATGGCTACACCTTC. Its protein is CASSIDRYAYGYTF.

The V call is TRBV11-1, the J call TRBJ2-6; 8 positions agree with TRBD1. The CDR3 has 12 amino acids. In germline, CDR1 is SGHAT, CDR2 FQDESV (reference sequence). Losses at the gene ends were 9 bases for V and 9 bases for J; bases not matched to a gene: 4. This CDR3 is CASRTGRNVLTF. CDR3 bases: TGTGCCAGTAGGACAGGGCGCAACGTCCTGACTTTC.

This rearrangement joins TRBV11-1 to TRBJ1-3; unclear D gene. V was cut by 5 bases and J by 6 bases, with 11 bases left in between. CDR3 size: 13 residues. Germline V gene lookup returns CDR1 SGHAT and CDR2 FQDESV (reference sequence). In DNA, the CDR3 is TGTGCCAGCAGCCGACTAGAGGAAAACACCATATATTTT. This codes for CASSRLEENTIYF.

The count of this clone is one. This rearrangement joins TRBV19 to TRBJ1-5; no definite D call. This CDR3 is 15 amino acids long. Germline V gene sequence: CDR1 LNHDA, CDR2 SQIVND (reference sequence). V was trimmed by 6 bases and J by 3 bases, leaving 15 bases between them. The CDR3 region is CASSVSARTNQPQHF. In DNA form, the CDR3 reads TGTGCCAGTAGCGTAAGCGCCAGGACCAATCAGCCCCAGCATTTT.

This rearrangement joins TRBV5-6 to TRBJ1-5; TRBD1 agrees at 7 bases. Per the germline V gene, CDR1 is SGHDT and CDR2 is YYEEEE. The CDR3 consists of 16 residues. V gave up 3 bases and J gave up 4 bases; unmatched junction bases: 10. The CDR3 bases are TGTGCCAGCAGCTATGGGACAGCGGGGGGGAATCAGCCCCAGCATTTT. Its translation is CASSYGTAGGNQPQHF.

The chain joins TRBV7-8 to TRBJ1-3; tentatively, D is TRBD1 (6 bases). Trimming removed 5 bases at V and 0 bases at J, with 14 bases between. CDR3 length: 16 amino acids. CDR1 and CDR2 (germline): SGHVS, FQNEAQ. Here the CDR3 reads CASSLRDTSSGNTIYF. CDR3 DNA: TGTGCCAGCAGCCTCCGGGACACAAGCTCTGGAAACACCATATATTTT.

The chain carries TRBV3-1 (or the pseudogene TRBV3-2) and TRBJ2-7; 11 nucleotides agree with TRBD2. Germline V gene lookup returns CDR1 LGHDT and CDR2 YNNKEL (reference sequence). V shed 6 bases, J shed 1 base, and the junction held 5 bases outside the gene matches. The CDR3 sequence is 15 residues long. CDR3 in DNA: TGTGCCAGCAGTCCAACTAGCGGGAGTTCCTACGAGCAGTACTTC. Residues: CASSPTSGSSYEQYF.

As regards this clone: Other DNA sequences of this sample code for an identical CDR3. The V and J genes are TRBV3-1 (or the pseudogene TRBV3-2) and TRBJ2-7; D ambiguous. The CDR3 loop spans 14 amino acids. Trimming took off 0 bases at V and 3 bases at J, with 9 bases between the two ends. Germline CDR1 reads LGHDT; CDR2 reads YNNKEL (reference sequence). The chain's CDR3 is CASSQDRSSYEQYF. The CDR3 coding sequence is TGTGCCAGCAGCCAAGATCGGTCCAGCTACGAGCAGTACTTC.

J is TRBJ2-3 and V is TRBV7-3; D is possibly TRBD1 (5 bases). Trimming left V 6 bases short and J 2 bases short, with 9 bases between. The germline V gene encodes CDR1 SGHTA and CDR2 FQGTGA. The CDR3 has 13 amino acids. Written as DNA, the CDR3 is TGTGCCAGCAGTAGACAGACCACAGATACGCAGTATTTT. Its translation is CASSRQTTDTQYF.

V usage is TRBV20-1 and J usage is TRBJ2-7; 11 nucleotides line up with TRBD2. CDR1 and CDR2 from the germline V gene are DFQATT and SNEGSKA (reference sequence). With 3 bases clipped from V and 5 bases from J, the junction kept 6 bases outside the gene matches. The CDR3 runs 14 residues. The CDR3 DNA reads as TGCAGTGCTAGTACCACTAGCGGGAGCCACGAGCAGTACTTC. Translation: CSASTTSGSHEQYF.

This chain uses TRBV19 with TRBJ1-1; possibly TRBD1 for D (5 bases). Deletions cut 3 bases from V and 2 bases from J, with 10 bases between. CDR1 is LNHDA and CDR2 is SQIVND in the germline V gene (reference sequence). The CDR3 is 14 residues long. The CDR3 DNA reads TGTGCCAGTAGTATGACCAGGGCAAACACTGAAGCTTTCTTT. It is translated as CASSMTRANTEAFF.

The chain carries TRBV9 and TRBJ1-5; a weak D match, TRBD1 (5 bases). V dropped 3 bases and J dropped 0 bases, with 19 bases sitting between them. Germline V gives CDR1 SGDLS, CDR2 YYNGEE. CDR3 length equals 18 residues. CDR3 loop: CASSAKGDSPYSNQPQHF. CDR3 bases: TGTGCCAGCAGCGCCAAAGGTGACAGTCCTTATAGCAATCAGCCCCAGCATTTT.

The CDR3 nucleotides read TGTGCCAGCAGCAGCCGGGCCTTGGGGGATACGCAGTATTTT. Translation: CASSSRALGDTQYF. The chain employs TRBV7-3 and TRBJ2-3; the D is unclear. Trimming cost V 5 bases and J 6 bases, with 15 bases left between them. There are 14 residues in the CDR3. Germline lookup yields CDR1 SGHTA and CDR2 FQGTGA.

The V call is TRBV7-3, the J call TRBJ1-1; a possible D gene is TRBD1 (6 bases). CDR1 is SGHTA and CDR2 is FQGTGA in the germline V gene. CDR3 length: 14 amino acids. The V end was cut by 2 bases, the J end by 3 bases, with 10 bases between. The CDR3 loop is CASSLGGKDTEAFF. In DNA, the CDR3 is TGTGCCAGCAGCTTAGGGGGCAAAGACACTGAAGCTTTCTTT.

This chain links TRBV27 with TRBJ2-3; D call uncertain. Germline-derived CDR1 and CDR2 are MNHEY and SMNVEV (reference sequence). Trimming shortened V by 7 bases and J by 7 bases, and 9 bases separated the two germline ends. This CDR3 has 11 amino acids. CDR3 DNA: TGTGCCAGCACCTTGAGGAATACGCAGTATTTT. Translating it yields CASTLRNTQYF.

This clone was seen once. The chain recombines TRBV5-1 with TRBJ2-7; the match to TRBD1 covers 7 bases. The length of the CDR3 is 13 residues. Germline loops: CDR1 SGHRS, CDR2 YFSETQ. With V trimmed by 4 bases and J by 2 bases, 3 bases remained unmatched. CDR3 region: CASSPQGAYEQYF. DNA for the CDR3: TGCGCCAGCAGCCCGCAGGGGGCCTACGAGCAGTACTTC. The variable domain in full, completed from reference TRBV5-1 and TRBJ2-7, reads KAGVTQTPRYLIKTRGQQVTLSCSPISGHRSVSWYQQTPGQGLQFLFEYFSETQRNKGNFPGRFSGRQFSNSRSEMNVSTLELGDSALYLCASSPQGAYEQYFGPGTRLTVT.

Here the CDR3 reads CASSLRSYETGDHEQYF. The CDR3 DNA is TGTGCCAGCAGTTTACGTTCTTACGAGACAGGGGACCACGAGCAGTACTTC. The rearrangement uses TRBV27 and TRBJ2-7, with TRBD1 matching over 8 bases. Germline assignment: CDR1 MNHEY and CDR2 SMNVEV (reference sequence). Unmatched junction bases numbered 14, after V lost 2 bases and J lost 5 bases. The CDR3 length is 17 residues.

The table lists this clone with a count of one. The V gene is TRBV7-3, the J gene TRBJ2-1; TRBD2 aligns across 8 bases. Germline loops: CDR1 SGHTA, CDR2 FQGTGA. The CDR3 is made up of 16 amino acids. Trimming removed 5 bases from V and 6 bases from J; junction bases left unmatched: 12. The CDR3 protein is CASSPTGGRMRNEQFF. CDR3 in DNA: TGTGCCAGCAGCCCGACTGGCGGGAGGATGCGCAATGAGCAGTTCTTC.

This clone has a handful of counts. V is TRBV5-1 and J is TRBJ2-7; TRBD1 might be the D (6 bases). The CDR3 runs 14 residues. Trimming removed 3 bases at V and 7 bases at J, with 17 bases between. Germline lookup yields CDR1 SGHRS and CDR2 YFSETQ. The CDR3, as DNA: TGCGCCAGCAGCTGGGGACAAACCCGTGGGGAGCAGTACTTC. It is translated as CASSWGQTRGEQYF. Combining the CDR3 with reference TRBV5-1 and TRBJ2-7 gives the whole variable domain KAGVTQTPRYLIKTRGQQVTLSCSPISGHRSVSWYQQTPGQGLQFLFEYFSETQRNKGNFPGRFSGRQFSNSRSEMNVSTLELGDSALYLCASSWGQTRGEQYFGPGTRLTVT.

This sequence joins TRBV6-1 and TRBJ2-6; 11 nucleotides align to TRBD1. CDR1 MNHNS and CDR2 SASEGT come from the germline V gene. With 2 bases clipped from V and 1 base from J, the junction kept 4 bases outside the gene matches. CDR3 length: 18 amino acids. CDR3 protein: CASSELGQGGSGANVLTF. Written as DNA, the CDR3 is TGTGCCAGCAGTGAATTGGGACAGGGGGGATCTGGGGCCAACGTCCTGACTTTC.

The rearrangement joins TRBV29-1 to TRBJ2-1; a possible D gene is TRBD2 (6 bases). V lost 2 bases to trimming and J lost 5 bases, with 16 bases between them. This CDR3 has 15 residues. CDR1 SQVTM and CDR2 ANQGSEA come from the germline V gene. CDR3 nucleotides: TGCAGCGTTGAAAGTTGGGCGGGGACCAACAATGAGCAGTTCTTC. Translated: CSVESWAGTNNEQFF.

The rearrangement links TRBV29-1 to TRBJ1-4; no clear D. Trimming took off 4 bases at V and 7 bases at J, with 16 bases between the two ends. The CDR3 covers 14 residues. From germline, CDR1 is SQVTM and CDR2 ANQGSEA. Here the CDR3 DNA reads TGCAGCGTTGTGGTCGGGCCCCACCCTGAAAAACTGTTTTTT. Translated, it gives CSVVVGPHPEKLFF. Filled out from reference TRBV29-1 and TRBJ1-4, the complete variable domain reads SAVISQKPSRDICQRGTSLTIQCQVDSQVTMMFWYRQQPGQSLTLIATANQGSEATYESGFVIDKFPISRPNLTFSTLTVSNMSPEDSSIYLCSVVVGPHPEKLFFGSGTQLSVL.